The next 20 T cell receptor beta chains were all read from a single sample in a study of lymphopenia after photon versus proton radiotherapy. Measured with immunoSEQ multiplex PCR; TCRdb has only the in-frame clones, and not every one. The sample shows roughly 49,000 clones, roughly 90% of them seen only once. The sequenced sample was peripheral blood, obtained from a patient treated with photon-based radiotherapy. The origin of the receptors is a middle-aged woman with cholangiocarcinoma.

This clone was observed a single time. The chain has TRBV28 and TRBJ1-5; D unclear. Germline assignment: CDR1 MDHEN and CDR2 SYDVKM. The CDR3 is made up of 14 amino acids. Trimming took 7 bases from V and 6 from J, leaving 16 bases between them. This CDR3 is CASTQGRFVQPQHF. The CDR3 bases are TGTGCCAGCACCCAAGGACGGTTTGTTCAGCCCCAGCATTTT.

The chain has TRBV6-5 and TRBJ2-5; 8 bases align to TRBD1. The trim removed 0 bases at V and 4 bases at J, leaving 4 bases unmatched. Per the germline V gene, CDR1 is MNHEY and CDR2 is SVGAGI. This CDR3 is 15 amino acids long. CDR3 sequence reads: CASSYSAGGGETQYF. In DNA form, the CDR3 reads TGTGCCAGCAGTTACTCGGCAGGGGGCGGAGAGACCCAGTACTTC.

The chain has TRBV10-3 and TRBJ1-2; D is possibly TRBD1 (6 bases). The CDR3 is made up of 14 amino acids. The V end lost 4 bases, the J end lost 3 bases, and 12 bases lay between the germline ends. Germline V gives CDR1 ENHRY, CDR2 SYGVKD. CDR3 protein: CAISGSTGDYGYTF. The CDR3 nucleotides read TGTGCCATCAGTGGGTCGACAGGAGACTATGGCTACACCTTC.

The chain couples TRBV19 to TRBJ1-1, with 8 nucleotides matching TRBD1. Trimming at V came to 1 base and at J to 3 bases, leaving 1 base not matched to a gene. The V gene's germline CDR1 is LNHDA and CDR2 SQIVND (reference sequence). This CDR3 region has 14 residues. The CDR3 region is CASSIAGGYTEAFF. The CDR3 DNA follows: TGTGCCAGTAGTATAGCAGGGGGCTACACTGAAGCTTTCTTT.

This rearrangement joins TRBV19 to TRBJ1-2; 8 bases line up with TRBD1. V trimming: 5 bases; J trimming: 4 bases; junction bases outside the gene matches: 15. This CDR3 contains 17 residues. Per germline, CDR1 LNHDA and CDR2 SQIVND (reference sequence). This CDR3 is CASSPSGQGGALYGYTF. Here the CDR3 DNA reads TGTGCCAGTAGTCCCAGCGGACAGGGAGGTGCTCTCTATGGCTACACCTTC.

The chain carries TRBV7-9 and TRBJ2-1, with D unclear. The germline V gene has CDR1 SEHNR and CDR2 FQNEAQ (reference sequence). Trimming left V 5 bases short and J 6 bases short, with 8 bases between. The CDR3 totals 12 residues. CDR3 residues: CASSLASNEQFF. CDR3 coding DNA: TGTGCCAGCAGCCTCGCCTCCAATGAGCAGTTCTTC.

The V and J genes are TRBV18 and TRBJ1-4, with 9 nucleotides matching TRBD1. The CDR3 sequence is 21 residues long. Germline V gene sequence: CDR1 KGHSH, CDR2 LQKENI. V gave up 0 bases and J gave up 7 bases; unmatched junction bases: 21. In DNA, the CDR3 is TGTGCCAGCTCACCACCCGTGTCGGACAGGGGCTCGCTTTGGGGTGGTGAAAAACTGTTTTTT. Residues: CASSPPVSDRGSLWGGEKLFF.

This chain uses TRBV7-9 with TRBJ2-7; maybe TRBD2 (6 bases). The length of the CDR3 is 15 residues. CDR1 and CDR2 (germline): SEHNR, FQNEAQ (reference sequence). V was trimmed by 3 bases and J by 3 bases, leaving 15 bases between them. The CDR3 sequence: CASSFPSGANYEQYF. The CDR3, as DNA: TGTGCCAGCAGCTTCCCTTCGGGAGCAAACTACGAGCAGTACTTC.

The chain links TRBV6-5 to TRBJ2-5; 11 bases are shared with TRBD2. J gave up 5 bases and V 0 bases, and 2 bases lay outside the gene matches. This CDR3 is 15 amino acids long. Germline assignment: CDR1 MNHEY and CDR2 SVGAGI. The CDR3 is CASSYSLAGGETQYF. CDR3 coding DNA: TGTGCCAGCAGTTACTCCCTAGCGGGGGGTGAGACCCAGTACTTC.

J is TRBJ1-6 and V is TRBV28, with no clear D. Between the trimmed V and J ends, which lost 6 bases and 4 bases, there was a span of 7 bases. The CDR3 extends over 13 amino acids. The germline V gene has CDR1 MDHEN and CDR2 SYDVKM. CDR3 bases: TGTGCCAGCAGCAGGTTTTATAATTCACCCCTCCACTTT. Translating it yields CASSRFYNSPLHF.

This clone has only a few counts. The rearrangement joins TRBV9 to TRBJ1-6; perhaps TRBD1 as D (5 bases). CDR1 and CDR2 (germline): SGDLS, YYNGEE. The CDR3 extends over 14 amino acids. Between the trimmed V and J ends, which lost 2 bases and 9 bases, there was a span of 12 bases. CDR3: CASSVTGRSSPLHF. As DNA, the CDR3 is TGTGCCAGCAGCGTCACGGGACGTAGTTCACCCCTCCACTTT.

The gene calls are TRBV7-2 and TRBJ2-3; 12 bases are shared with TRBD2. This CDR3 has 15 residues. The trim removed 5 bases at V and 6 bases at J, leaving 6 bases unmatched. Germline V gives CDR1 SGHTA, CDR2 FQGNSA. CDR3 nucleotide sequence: TGTGCCAGCAGCCAACTAGCGGGGGGTTGGGATACGCAGTATTTT. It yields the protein CASSQLAGGWDTQYF.

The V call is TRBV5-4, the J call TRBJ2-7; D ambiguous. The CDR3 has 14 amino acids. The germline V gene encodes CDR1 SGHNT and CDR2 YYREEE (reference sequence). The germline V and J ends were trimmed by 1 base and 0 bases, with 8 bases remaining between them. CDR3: CASSLSSASYEQYF. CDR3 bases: TGTGCCAGCAGCTTGTCCAGCGCCTCCTACGAGCAGTACTTC.

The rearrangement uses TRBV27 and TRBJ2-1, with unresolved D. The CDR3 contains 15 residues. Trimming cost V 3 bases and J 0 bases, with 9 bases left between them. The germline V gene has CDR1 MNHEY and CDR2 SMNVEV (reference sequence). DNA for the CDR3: TGTGCCAGCAGTTTCGTCGGTAGCTCCTACAATGAGCAGTTCTTC. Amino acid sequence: CASSFVGSSYNEQFF.

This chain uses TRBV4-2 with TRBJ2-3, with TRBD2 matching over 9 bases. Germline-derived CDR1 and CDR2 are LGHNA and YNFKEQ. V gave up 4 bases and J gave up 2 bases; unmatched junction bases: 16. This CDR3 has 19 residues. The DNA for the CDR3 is TGTGCCAGCAGCCTGCGGGGGGGCCTGACCATCCACGCCACAGATACGCAGTATTTT. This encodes CASSLRGGLTIHATDTQYF.

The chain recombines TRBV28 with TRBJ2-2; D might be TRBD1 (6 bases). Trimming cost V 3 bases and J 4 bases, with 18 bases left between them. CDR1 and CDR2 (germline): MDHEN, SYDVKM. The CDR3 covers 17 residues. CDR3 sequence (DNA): TGTGCCAGCAGTTTTCCAGCTACAGGGTCGTCCACCGGGGAGCTGTTTTTT. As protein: CASSFPATGSSTGELFF.

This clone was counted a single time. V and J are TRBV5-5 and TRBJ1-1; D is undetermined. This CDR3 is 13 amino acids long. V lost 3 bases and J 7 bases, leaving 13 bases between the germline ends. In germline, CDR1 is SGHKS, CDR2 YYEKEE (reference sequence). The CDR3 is CASSWISGGEAFF. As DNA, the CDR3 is TGTGCCAGCAGCTGGATCTCAGGAGGTGAAGCTTTCTTT.

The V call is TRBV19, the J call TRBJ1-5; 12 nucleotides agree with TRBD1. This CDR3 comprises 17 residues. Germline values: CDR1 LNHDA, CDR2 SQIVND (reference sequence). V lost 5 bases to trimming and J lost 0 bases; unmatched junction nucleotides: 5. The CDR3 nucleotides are TGTGCCAGTAGTGGGACAGGGGGCAGGGATAGCAATCAGCCCCAGCATTTT. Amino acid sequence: CASSGTGGRDSNQPQHF. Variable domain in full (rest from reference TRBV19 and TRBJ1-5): DGGITQSPKYLFRKEGQNVTLSCEQNLNHDAMYWYRQDPGQGLRLIYYSQIVNDFQKGDIAEGYSVSREKKESFPLTVTSAQKNPTAFYLCASSGTGGRDSNQPQHFGDGTRLSIL.

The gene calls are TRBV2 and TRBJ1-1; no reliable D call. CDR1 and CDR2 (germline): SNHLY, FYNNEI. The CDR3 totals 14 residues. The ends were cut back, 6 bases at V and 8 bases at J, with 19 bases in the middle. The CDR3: CASSPNPRSEEAFF. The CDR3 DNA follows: TGTGCCAGCAGCCCAAACCCCCGATCGGAGGAAGCTTTCTTT.

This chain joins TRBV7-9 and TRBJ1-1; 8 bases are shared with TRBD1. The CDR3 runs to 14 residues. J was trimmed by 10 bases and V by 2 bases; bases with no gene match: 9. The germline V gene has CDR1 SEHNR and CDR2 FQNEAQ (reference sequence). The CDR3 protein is CASSLTGQGNVAFF. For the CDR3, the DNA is TGTGCCAGCAGCTTAACAGGACAGGGTAACGTAGCTTTCTTT.